This T cell receptor beta chain was identified in a study of blood T cell repertoires in COVID-19. Some clones are missing from TCRdb's copy, which holds only in-frame ones; the method was immunoSEQ multiplex PCR. The table includes about 270,000 clones, 88% detected once. Germline values: CDR1 SGHVS, CDR2 FQNEAQ. The CDR3 totals 15 residues. V dropped 2 bases and J dropped 0 bases, with 9 bases sitting between them. The chain joins TRBV7-8 to TRBJ2-3, with D uncertain. The clonotype originates from a woman between 45 and 65 years old who had recovered from COVID-19. The sample consisted of PBMCs or T cells enriched from blood (not recorded which). The CDR3 region is CASSLRWSSTDTQYF. CDR3 nucleotide sequence: TGTGCCAGCAGCTTACGATGGAGTAGCACAGATACGCAGTATTTT.